This record covers a single T cell receptor (beta chain). Its antigen is currently unknown. Library construction for TCR beta used iRepertoire HTBI primers and Arm-PCR of CDR3 regions. TCRdb re-derived calls from the multiplex PCR reads in MiXCR, one entry per CDR3 protein. The table has 400,000 to 500,000 distinct CDR3 sequences, under 25% seen once. The time point is: persistent/refractory GD, antithyroid drugs over 5 years with positive TRAb. The authors made the TCR library using RNA they extracted from PBMCs. Per American Thyroid Association guidelines, Graves' disease was diagnosed. This entry is derived from a study of regulatory T cells in long-lasting Graves disease. Overall study: Persistent Graves' disease denoted over 5 years of antithyroid drugs plus positive TSH receptor antibodies.

Findings and limits, study-wide: Accuracy could have been hurt by small sample size.

The V gene's germline CDR1 is SQVTM and CDR2 ANQGSEA. V was trimmed by 3 bases and J by 4 bases, leaving 16 bases between them. The CDR3 has 15 residues. The starting material was peripheral blood mononuclear cells (PBMCs), obtained when the disease was refractory, from a patient treated with antithyroid drugs. This chain connects TRBV29-1 to TRBJ2-1; possible D gene TRBD2, 5 bases. The receptor's source is a female donor with Graves disease. CDR3 amino acids: CSVDPGRTGYNEQFF. The CDR3 DNA reads as TGCAGCGTTGACCCGGGCCGGACTGGATACAATGAGCAGTTCTTC.